The 30 T cell receptor beta chains reported below all come from one sample, sequenced in a study of blood T cell repertoires in COVID-19. The protocol was immunoSEQ multiplex PCR, while the TCRdb copy is restricted to in-frame clones and leaves out a portion. Of about 140,000 clones in the sample, 75% to 85% were seen once. The specimen was peripheral blood. The receptors here all came from a woman of 80 years or more with acute or convalescent COVID-19.

This chain connects TRBV28 to TRBJ1-1, with D possibly matching TRBD1 (5 bases). This CDR3 region has 14 residues. V shed 4 bases and J shed 9 bases, with 18 bases lying between them. The germline CDR1 and CDR2 sequences are MDHEN and SYDVKM. The CDR3 nucleotides read TGTGCCAGCAGTTACCCCCCCAGGGCGCCCCAAGCTTTCTTT. This sequence encodes CASSYPPRAPQAFF.

This sequence joins TRBV7-8 and TRBJ2-3, with a tentative D call TRBD1 (5 bases). The CDR3 totals 15 residues. The germline V gene has CDR1 SGHVS and CDR2 FQNEAQ. V was pared by 5 bases and J by 2 bases, with 14 bases between. The DNA for the CDR3 is TGTGCCAGCAGCCCCTTTTCAGGGTCCACAGATACGCAGTATTTT. It yields the protein CASSPFSGSTDTQYF.

This clone has a handful of counts. Written as DNA, the CDR3 is TGTGCCAGCAGTTGGGGCTACACTGAAGCTTTCTTT. It encodes CASSWGYTEAFF. V is TRBV6-2 or TRBV6-3 and J is TRBJ1-1; D may be TRBD1 (5 bases). The CDR3 is 12 residues long. Looked up from germline, CDR1 is MNHEY and CDR2 is SVGEGT. V was shortened by 4 bases and J by 3 bases, with 6 bases between the two germline ends.

V is TRBV29-1 and J is TRBJ1-1; 11 bases align to TRBD1. With V trimmed by 7 bases and J by 3 bases, 4 bases remained unmatched. The CDR3 totals 13 residues. Germline CDR1 SQVTM, CDR2 ANQGSEA. CDR3: CSAGQGADTEAFF. Written as DNA, the CDR3 is TGCAGCGCCGGACAGGGGGCGGACACTGAAGCTTTCTTT. Using reference TRBV29-1 and TRBJ1-1 for the parts outside the CDR3, the full variable domain is SAVISQKPSRDICQRGTSLTIQCQVDSQVTMMFWYRQQPGQSLTLIATANQGSEATYESGFVIDKFPISRPNLTFSTLTVSNMSPEDSSIYLCSAGQGADTEAFFGQGTRLTVV.

This chain uses TRBV19 with TRBJ1-2, with TRBD1 identical over 8 bases. Germline CDR1 LNHDA, CDR2 SQIVND (reference sequence). CDR3 size: 11 residues. V was pared by 9 bases and J by 6 bases, with 3 bases of the junction left unmatched. In DNA, the CDR3 is TGTGCCAGCCGGACAGGGAATGGCTACACCTTC. Its translation: CASRTGNGYTF.

The chain recombines TRBV3-1 (or the pseudogene TRBV3-2) with TRBJ1-3, with D perhaps matching TRBD1 (6 bases). Germline lookup yields CDR1 LGHDT and CDR2 YNNKEL (reference sequence). V gave up 6 bases and J gave up 0 bases, with 12 bases separating them. The CDR3 consists of 15 residues. This CDR3 reads CASSRQENSGNTIYF. CDR3 nucleotide sequence: TGTGCCAGCAGTCGACAGGAAAACTCTGGAAACACCATATATTTT.

This clone occurred a few times. This chain connects TRBV5-4 to TRBJ2-2; no clear D. The CDR3 consists of 14 residues. Trimming removed 2 bases at V and 3 bases at J, with 8 bases between. The germline gives CDR1 SGHNT, CDR2 YYREEE (reference sequence). CDR3 sequence reads: CASSLIPDTGELFF. The CDR3 DNA sequence: TGTGCCAGCAGCTTAATTCCGGACACCGGGGAGCTGTTTTTT.

This chain links TRBV18 with TRBJ2-7; 10 bases are a match to TRBD1. J lost 4 bases, V lost 4 bases, and 7 bases had no gene match. The length of the CDR3 is 15 residues. Germline V lookup: CDR1 KGHSH, CDR2 LQKENI. This chain's CDR3 is CASSLGTGANYEQYF. CDR3 nucleotides: TGTGCCAGCTCACTCGGGACAGGGGCTAATTACGAGCAGTACTTC.

The rearrangement uses TRBV5-6 and TRBJ1-4, with 7 bases identical to TRBD1. Looked up from germline, CDR1 is SGHDT and CDR2 is YYEEEE. This CDR3 region has 14 residues. Trimming cost V 6 bases and J 3 bases; bases outside gene matches: 5. CDR3 protein: CASTHGTANEKLFF. DNA for the CDR3: TGTGCCAGCACCCACGGGACAGCTAATGAAAAACTGTTTTTT.

The V gene is TRBV6-5, the J gene TRBJ2-7; the D gene is possibly TRBD2 (6 bases). Germline V gives CDR1 MNHEY, CDR2 SVGAGI. The CDR3 contains 14 residues. V was shortened by 0 bases and J by 4 bases, with 10 bases between the two germline ends. The CDR3 DNA follows: TGTGCCAGCAGTTACTCTGTCGGGGGATACGAGCAGTACTTC. Translated: CASSYSVGGYEQYF.

The chain recombines TRBV9 with TRBJ2-5, with 8 bases lining up with TRBD1. The V gene end was trimmed by 7 bases and the J gene end by 5 bases; junction bases not matched to a gene: 13. The CDR3 is 15 residues long. Germline V CDR1 and CDR2: SGDLS, YYNGEE. CDR3 bases: TGTGCCAGCGGCAACGCAGGGGGCGCAGGGGAGACCCAGTACTTC. It specifies CASGNAGGAGETQYF.

CDR3 in amino acids: CASRTGGGTDTQYF. The CDR3 DNA is TGCGCCAGCAGGACAGGGGGAGGCACAGATACGCAGTATTTT. The gene calls are TRBV5-1 and TRBJ2-3; 9 bases align to TRBD1. The trim removed 5 bases at V and 1 base at J, leaving 2 bases unmatched. This CDR3 comprises 14 residues. Germline V lookup: CDR1 SGHRS, CDR2 YFSETQ.

This sequence joins TRBV7-2 and TRBJ2-4, with D possibly being TRBD1 (6 bases). Trimming took 11 bases from V and 0 from J, leaving 14 bases between them. This CDR3 has 14 amino acids. The germline gives CDR1 SGHTA, CDR2 FQGNSA. The CDR3 protein is CASGGILAKNIQYF. CDR3 in DNA: TGTGCCTCTGGGGGCATCCTAGCCAAAAACATTCAGTACTTC.

The chain has TRBV4-1 and TRBJ1-5; D unresolved. The CDR3 contains 15 residues. The germline gives CDR1 MGHRA, CDR2 YSYEKL. V was trimmed by 2 bases and J by 4 bases, leaving 12 bases between them. The CDR3 here is CASSQLAGINQPQHF. CDR3 bases: TGCGCCAGCAGCCAACTCGCCGGGATAAATCAGCCCCAGCATTTT.

The chain uses TRBV28 and TRBJ2-7; 7 bases agree with TRBD2. The V gene end was trimmed by 3 bases and the J gene end by 6 bases; junction bases not matched to a gene: 11. Looked up from germline, CDR1 is MDHEN and CDR2 is SYDVKM. The CDR3 contains 15 residues. CDR3 residues: CASSFRAGPGGEQYF. For the CDR3, the DNA is TGTGCCAGCAGTTTCAGGGCGGGGCCGGGGGGCGAGCAGTACTTC.

Here the CDR3 reads CASSVWEVGDDEQFF. The CDR3 DNA is TGTGCCAGCAGTGTCTGGGAGGTCGGTGACGATGAGCAGTTCTTC. The chain employs TRBV2 and TRBJ2-1; tentative D call: TRBD2 (6 bases). The CDR3 has 15 residues. Germline V gives CDR1 SNHLY, CDR2 FYNNEI. Trimming stripped 4 bases from V and 8 bases from J, with 18 bases between.

The chain links TRBV4-1 to TRBJ1-2, with 10 bases that match TRBD1. CDR1 MGHRA and CDR2 YSYEKL come from the germline V gene. The CDR3 sequence is 19 residues long. With 3 bases clipped from V and 4 bases from J, the junction kept 17 bases outside the gene matches. The CDR3 region is CASSQPESGTGVIRYGYTF. In DNA, the CDR3 is TGCGCCAGCAGCCAGCCAGAATCCGGGACAGGGGTGATTCGCTATGGCTACACCTTC.

The chain uses TRBV2 and TRBJ1-2; 9 nucleotides match TRBD1. Germline V CDR1 and CDR2: SNHLY, FYNNEI. The CDR3 contains 15 residues. Germline trimming cut 8 bases from V and 8 bases from J; bases unmatched to any gene: 15. CDR3 bases: TGTGCCAGCTCCCTATTCGGGACAGGGACGGGCGGCTACACCTTC. Amino acids: CASSLFGTGTGGYTF.

The chain carries TRBV3-1 (or the pseudogene TRBV3-2) and TRBJ2-7; unclear D gene. V lost 4 bases and J 2 bases, leaving 9 bases between the germline ends. Germline V lookup: CDR1 LGHDT, CDR2 YNNKEL (reference sequence). The CDR3 covers 13 residues. The CDR3 loop reads CASSPYYPYEQYF. CDR3 bases: TGTGCCAGCAGCCCCTACTACCCCTACGAGCAGTACTTC.

The chain couples TRBV5-1 to TRBJ2-7, with 9 bases that match TRBD2. Germline CDR1 reads SGHRS; CDR2 reads YFSETQ. Trimming removed 2 bases from V and 3 bases from J; junction bases left unmatched: 12. The CDR3 consists of 17 residues. CDR3 DNA: TGCGCCAGCAGCTTACGCAGGGGCGATAGCGGGGGCTACGAGCAGTACTTC. Translation gives CASSLRRGDSGGYEQYF.

The J gene is TRBJ2-5, the V gene TRBV27, with 11 nucleotides matching TRBD2. V was pared by 3 bases and J by 3 bases, with 3 bases of the junction left unmatched. CDR3 length: 15 amino acids. The germline V gene encodes CDR1 MNHEY and CDR2 SMNVEV (reference sequence). The CDR3 loop is CASSFFSGGEETQYF. The CDR3 nucleotides read TGTGCCAGCAGTTTCTTTAGCGGGGGGGAAGAGACCCAGTACTTC.

The CDR3: CASSPLAGYTDTQYF. CDR3 DNA: TGTGCCAGCAGCCCCCTAGCGGGGTACACAGATACGCAGTATTTT. This sequence joins TRBV7-7 and TRBJ2-3; TRBD2 agrees at 9 bases. Trimming took 5 bases from V and 2 from J; bases not matched to a gene: 5. Per the germline V gene, CDR1 is SSHAT and CDR2 is FNYEAQ (reference sequence). This CDR3 spans 15 amino acids.

The sample holds a few counts of this clone. The V and J genes are TRBV10-2 and TRBJ2-7; 9 bases are a match to TRBD2. V trimming: 0 bases; J trimming: 4 bases; junction bases outside the gene matches: 13. The CDR3 extends over 18 amino acids. From germline, CDR1 is WSHSY and CDR2 SAAADI. CDR3 sequence (DNA): TGCGCCAGCAGTGAGTCGACTGGCAGACTAGCGGTAACGTACGAGCAGTACTTC. Translating it yields CASSESTGRLAVTYEQYF.

This chain links TRBV18 with TRBJ2-3, with TRBD2 identical over 11 bases. Per the germline V gene, CDR1 is KGHSH and CDR2 is LQKENI. V was clipped by 4 bases and J by 1 base; unmatched bases: 1. The CDR3 runs 15 residues. The CDR3 region has the DNA TGTGCCAGCTCACTGACTAGCGGGGGCACAGATACGCAGTATTTT. Translation gives CASSLTSGGTDTQYF.

The chain links TRBV27 to TRBJ1-3; D is ambiguous. V gave up 7 bases and J gave up 3 bases, with 10 bases separating them. Per germline, CDR1 MNHEY and CDR2 SMNVEV (reference sequence). The CDR3 runs to 13 residues. The CDR3 sequence: CASTDFIGNTIYF. The DNA for the CDR3 is TGTGCCAGCACCGACTTCATTGGAAACACCATATATTTT.

The rearrangement links TRBV5-1 to TRBJ1-3; D uncertain. CDR3 size: 14 residues. The V gene's germline CDR1 is SGHRS and CDR2 YFSETQ. V lost 0 bases, J lost 0 bases, and 4 bases lay in between. The CDR3 loop reads CASSLGYSGNTIYF. Here the CDR3 DNA reads TGCGCCAGCAGCTTGGGCTACTCTGGAAACACCATATATTTT. The full variable domain, completed using reference TRBV5-1 and TRBJ1-3, is KAGVTQTPRYLIKTRGQQVTLSCSPISGHRSVSWYQQTPGQGLQFLFEYFSETQRNKGNFPGRFSGRQFSNSRSEMNVSTLELGDSALYLCASSLGYSGNTIYFGEGSWLTVV.

The chain links TRBV9 to TRBJ1-3, with D maybe TRBD1 (5 bases). The germline gives CDR1 SGDLS, CDR2 YYNGEE. V was pared by 4 bases and J by 6 bases, with 11 bases between. This CDR3 region has 13 residues. CDR3 coding DNA: TGTGCCAGCAGCCCTGGCGGGGCAAACACCATATATTTT. Its protein is CASSPGGANTIYF.

This clone occurred once. The rearrangement uses TRBV2 and TRBJ1-4; the D is unclear. CDR3 length: 13 residues. CDR1 is SNHLY, CDR2 FYNNEI, per germline. Trimming removed 8 bases at V and 4 bases at J, with 11 bases between. Written as DNA, the CDR3 is TGTGCCAGCGGCTGGGCGATTAATGAAAAACTGTTTTTT. This gives the protein CASGWAINEKLFF. Full variable domain (missing parts from reference TRBV2 and TRBJ1-4): EPEVTQTPSHQVTQMGQEVILRCVPISNHLYFYWYRQILGQKVEFLVSFYNNEISEKSEIFDDQFSVERPDGSNFTLKIRSTKLEDSAMYFCASGWAINEKLFFGSGTQLSVL.

The chain uses TRBV7-9 and TRBJ2-1; the D gene is possibly TRBD1 (6 bases). The CDR3 has 12 amino acids. The germline gives CDR1 SEHNR, CDR2 FQNEAQ (reference sequence). Trimming stripped 5 bases from V and 14 bases from J, with 16 bases between. CDR3 loop: CASSPTGTSKFF. DNA for the CDR3: TGTGCCAGCAGCCCCACAGGGACGTCGAAGTTCTTC. The entire variable domain, with the rest obtained from reference TRBV7-9 and TRBJ2-1, is as follows: DTGVSQNPRHKITKRGQNVTFRCDPISEHNRLYWYRQTLGQGPEFLTYFQNEAQLEKSRLLSDRFSAERPKGSFSTLEIQRTEQGDSAMYLCASSPTGTSKFFGPGTRLTVL.

The chain couples TRBV30 to TRBJ2-7; 12 bases are a match to TRBD1. The CDR3 runs 16 residues. The ends lost 3 bases at V and 7 bases at J; junction bases unmatched: 13. Germline V CDR1 and CDR2: GTSNPN, SVGIG (reference sequence). The CDR3: CAWRGAPGTGGWEQYF. CDR3 nucleotide sequence: TGTGCCTGGAGGGGGGCACCCGGGACAGGGGGCTGGGAGCAGTACTTC.